This T cell receptor (beta chain) originates from a study of T cells in Graves' hyperthyroidism and ophthalmopathy. The diagnostic basis comprised clinical symptoms, serum thyroxine and TRAb, thyroid ultrasound and orbital computed tomography. Source material for PBMCs was 10 ml fresh peripheral blood. There are many counts of this clonotype. The antigen remains unidentified. The TCR beta CDR3 regions underwent amplification using RNA transcripts as the source. The primer set for the first-round RT-PCR of the TCR CDR3 was HTBI. TCRdb re-analysed the multiplex PCR reads in MiXCR, keeping a single row per CDR3 protein. The sample includes hundreds of thousands of distinct CDR3 sequences, around 22% of them seen just once. Study-wide findings and caveats: In the analysis, a 13 V-J model separated ophthalmopathy from stable hyperthyroidism.

Trimming took 0 bases from V and 1 from J, leaving 7 bases between them. The germline gives CDR1 LNHNV, CDR2 YYDKDF (reference sequence). The CDR3 consists of 15 residues. The sequence was collected from a woman between 25 and 40 years old with Graves' ophthalmopathy. This sequence joins TRBV15 and TRBJ1-5; D is uncertain. Sequencing used blood. The DNA for the CDR3 is TGTGCCACCAGCAGAGAAGGGTTCAGCAATCAGCCCCAGCATTTT. Amino acids: CATSREGFSNQPQHF.